This is a list of T cell receptor beta chains from one sample in a study of blood T cell repertoires in COVID-19. Using immunoSEQ multiplex PCR, the repertoire was profiled, and TCRdb retains in-frame clones only, with some absent. The table lists around 63,000 clones, roughly 87% of them singletons. Sequences were obtained from peripheral blood. The receptors derive from a man over 45 with active COVID-19. Each CDR3 is given without its conserved first and last residue. The listing skips clone size in some rows; elsewhere it reads once, few, many or a size class.

>TRBJ1-4|NA|TRBV7-9
ASSYLQGGRNEKLF
>TRBJ2-7|NA|TRBV10-3
AISRDNSYEQY
>TRBJ2-5|NA|TRBV10-2
ASSGRVGQETQY
>TRBJ1-1|NA|TRBV19
ASSMAGQGNTEAF
>TRBJ2-2|NA|TRBV7-6
ASSHFRGDTGELF
>TRBJ2-7|NA|TRBV5-6
ASSRQGRGPYEGQY
>TRBJ1-4|NA|TRBV12-3/TRBV12-4
ASKGQAGEKLF
>TRBJ1-3|NA|TRBV7-9
ASSFVNRTSGNTIY
>TRBJ1-2|NA|TRBV19
ASNKQGPPYGYT
>TRBJ2-5|once|TRBV29-1
SVEAGTSGGQETQY
>TRBJ1-2|once|TRBV6-6
ASRGTPDYGYT
>TRBJ2-7|NA|TRBV9
ASSPRGRGLYEQY
>TRBJ1-1|NA|TRBV7-2
ASSPPRGLNTEAF
>TRBJ1-2|NA|TRBV6-5
ATQGTYGYT
>TRBJ1-5|NA|TRBV10-3
AISESKGLSQPQH
>TRBJ2-7|NA|TRBV5-6
ASSIGQGDQEY
>TRBJ2-7|NA|TRBV28
ASGTSGRVEQY
>TRBJ2-5|NA|TRBV5-8
ASSPPLAGAPRTQY
>TRBJ2-1|NA|TRBV10-3
AISAGTGNKDEQF
>TRBJ2-7|NA|TRBV9
ASSSRTGLSGNEQY
>TRBJ2-2|NA|TRBV19
ASSMAQGVGTGELF
>TRBJ2-1|NA|TRBV18
ASSPPGLAGGPNNEQF
>TRBJ2-1|once|TRBV5-6
ASSPLTGGNEQF
>TRBJ1-4|NA|TRBV7-9
ASSSNRGRIEKLF
>TRBJ1-2|NA|TRBV27
ASSSGQYT
>TRBJ2-3|NA|TRBV10-3
AIRQQGPTDTQY
>TRBJ2-5|once|TRBV11-1
ASSPPGKASGETQY
>TRBJ2-3|NA|TRBV11-2
ASSLGGGSWGTDTQY
>TRBJ2-1|NA|TRBV24-1
ATPGGTVHNEQF
>TRBJ2-7|NA|TRBV20-1
SASVAGYEQY
>TRBJ1-1|NA|TRBV6-5
ASRGGRGVYTEAF
>TRBJ1-1|NA|TRBV4-3
ASSPDSLRTEAF
>TRBJ2-7|few|TRBV6-4
ASSSDRAGEQY
>TRBJ1-3|few|TRBV6-2/TRBV6-3
ASSPHSSGNTIY
>TRBJ1-1|NA|TRBV5-1
ASSWEGYTEAF
>TRBJ1-5|NA|TRBV5-5
ASSLGDWVNQPQH
>TRBJ2-1|NA|TRBV11-2
ASSWTSGGASSYNEQF
>TRBJ1-1|NA|TRBV5-4
ASSRTWNTEAF
>TRBJ1-2|NA|TRBV18
ASSLNQGVDYGYT
>TRBJ2-2|NA|TRBV4-1
ASSQEGGTGELF
>TRBJ2-3|NA|TRBV5-6
ASSLEGTRTQY
>TRBJ2-1|NA|TRBV6-5
ASSLRQGANEQF
>TRBJ2-1|NA|TRBV3-1/TRBV3-2
ASSHGLYNEQF
>TRBJ2-5|NA|TRBV11-3
ATPSGGLQETQY
>TRBJ1-6|NA|TRBV2
ASGRDRDSDLH
>TRBJ2-7|NA|TRBV5-1
ASSIDRGSYEQY
>TRBJ1-2|once|TRBV5-5
ASSAAGAGSNYGYT
>TRBJ2-2|once|TRBV19
ASSIRGRVKGLNTGELF
>TRBJ2-1|NA|TRBV7-2
ASSPRTNSNEQF
>TRBJ1-2|NA|TRBV5-6
ASSSIYGYT
>TRBJ1-6|NA|TRBV29-1
SVPDRPNSPLH
>TRBJ1-1|once|TRBV5-1
ASRVEQGSIAF
>TRBJ2-3|NA|TRBV18
ASSPSRAGASTDTQY
>TRBJ1-2|NA|TRBV18
ASSPVGLIGQKYYGYT
>TRBJ2-1|NA|TRBV18
ASSPRRDRPYNEQF